The 28 T cell receptor beta chains below all came from one sample that was sequenced in a study of blood T cell repertoires in COVID-19. Profiled with immunoSEQ multiplex PCR; TCRdb holds only in-frame clones, not every one. The top ten clones hold more than 14% of a sample with tens of thousands of clones, approximately 90% of them seen once. Sequenced input: peripheral blood. All receptors come from a male donor with acute or convalescent COVID-19.

The V gene is TRBV24-1, the J gene TRBJ1-2, with TRBD1 matching 7 bases. After removal of 3 bases from V and 6 bases from J, the junction contained 9 bases not matched to a gene. The CDR3 runs to 15 residues. Germline CDR1 and CDR2: KGHDR and SFDVKD. CDR3 amino acids: CATSDRAGGDDGYTF. In DNA, the CDR3 is TGTGCCACCAGTGATAGGGCAGGGGGTGATGATGGCTACACCTTC.

The chain has TRBV9 and TRBJ2-1; D may be TRBD2 (6 bases). The V gene's germline CDR1 is SGDLS and CDR2 YYNGEE. The CDR3 totals 15 residues. The ends were cut back, 0 bases at V and 5 bases at J, with 12 bases in the middle. CDR3 bases: TGTGCCAGCAGCGTAGAGGAGGGCCCCCACAATGAGCAGTTCTTC. It yields the protein CASSVEEGPHNEQFF.

V gene TRBV5-5 combines with J gene TRBJ2-7; 11 bases match TRBD2. Trimming cost V 5 bases and J 2 bases; bases outside gene matches: 6. Looked up from germline, CDR1 is SGHKS and CDR2 is YYEKEE (reference sequence). This CDR3 comprises 15 residues. As DNA, the CDR3 is TGTGCCAGCAGAACTAGCGGGGGTATGGCCTACGAGCAGTACTTC. Encoded protein: CASRTSGGMAYEQYF.

As DNA, the CDR3 is TGTGCCAGCAGCGGAGGTGAGGACAGATATCAGCCCCAGCATTTT. Residues: CASSGGEDRYQPQHF. The J gene is TRBJ1-5, the V gene TRBV7-9; tentatively, D is TRBD1 (6 bases). Per germline, CDR1 SEHNR and CDR2 FQNEAQ (reference sequence). V lost 5 bases, J lost 5 bases, and 16 bases lay in between. CDR3 length: 15 residues.

This chain uses TRBV6-5 with TRBJ2-1; 10 positions agree with TRBD1. Germline CDR1 MNHEY, CDR2 SVGAGI. J lost 8 bases, V lost 6 bases, and 10 bases had no gene match. The length of the CDR3 is 15 residues. This chain's CDR3 is CASRGPGQGIHEQFF. The DNA of the CDR3 is TGTGCCAGCAGAGGGCCGGGACAGGGGATACATGAGCAGTTCTTC.

This clone has only a few counts. V and J are TRBV21-1 and TRBJ2-7; the table names TRBD1, a call not compared with the DNA. TRBV21-1 is a pseudogene locus. The CDR3 length is 14 residues. The CDR3 reads CAPPGDRAGYEQYF. CDR3 nucleotide sequence: TGTGCCCCACCAGGGGACAGGGCAGGCTACGAGCAGTACTTC.

The rearrangement links TRBV5-4 to TRBJ1-1; TRBD1 matches at 8 bases. The germline CDR1 and CDR2 sequences are SGHNT and YYREEE (reference sequence). The CDR3 is 18 residues long. V lost 2 bases, J lost 2 bases, and 14 bases stayed unmatched. The CDR3 protein is CASSFRVGETGANTEAFF. CDR3 nucleotides: TGTGCCAGCAGCTTCCGTGTAGGTGAGACAGGGGCTAACACTGAAGCTTTCTTT.

This clone has a handful of counts. The chain couples TRBV25-1 to TRBJ1-6; maybe TRBD1 (6 bases). Germline CDR1 and CDR2: MGHDK and SYGVNS. CDR3 length: 12 amino acids. V lost 7 bases to trimming and J lost 10 bases, with 11 bases between them. CDR3 residues: CASNTGKSPLHF. The CDR3 coding sequence is TGTGCCAGCAACACAGGGAAATCACCCCTCCACTTT. Using reference TRBV25-1 and TRBJ1-6 for the parts outside the CDR3, the full variable domain is EADIYQTPRYLVIGTGKKITLECSQTMGHDKMYWYQQDPGMELHLIHYSYGVNSTEKGDLSSESTVSRIRTEHFPLTLESARPSHTSQYLCASNTGKSPLHFGNGTRLTVT.

The chain is built from TRBV19 and TRBJ2-1; 8 nucleotides line up with TRBD2. CDR1 LNHDA and CDR2 SQIVND come from the germline V gene (reference sequence). V lost 5 bases to trimming and J lost 9 bases; unmatched junction nucleotides: 12. The CDR3 contains 15 residues. CDR3 sequence: CASSLMGQRGSEQFF. The CDR3 DNA reads as TGTGCCAGTAGTCTCATGGGCCAGCGGGGGAGTGAGCAGTTCTTC.

The gene calls are TRBV7-3 and TRBJ1-6; D remains unclear. The CDR3 has 15 amino acids. Germline CDR1 reads SGHTA; CDR2 reads FQGTGA. V was cut by 4 bases and J by 9 bases, with 16 bases left in between. DNA of the CDR3: TGTGCCAGCAGCTCCCACAGCCGGGAAGGTTCACCCCTCCACTTT. The encoded protein is CASSSHSREGSPLHF.

The chain couples TRBV30 to TRBJ1-5; 8 bases are shared with TRBD1. CDR1 is GTSNPN, CDR2 SVGIG, per germline (reference sequence). Losses at the gene ends were 2 bases for V and 6 bases for J; bases not matched to a gene: 9. The CDR3 consists of 15 residues. CDR3 loop: CAWSQGQAGSQPQHF. The CDR3 DNA follows: TGTGCCTGGAGTCAGGGACAGGCGGGGAGTCAGCCCCAGCATTTT.

The chain uses TRBV10-3 and TRBJ1-2; 8 positions agree with TRBD1. The CDR3 runs 16 residues. Trimming cost V 4 bases and J 2 bases; bases outside gene matches: 9. Germline V gene data show CDR1 as ENHRY and CDR2 as SYGVKD. CDR3 bases: TGTGCCATCAGTGGACAGGGGCCTCAAATAAACTATGGCTACACCTTC. Residues: CAISGQGPQINYGYTF.

CDR3 sequence: CSAPDTEAFF. As DNA, the CDR3 is TGCAGTGCCCCTGACACTGAAGCTTTCTTT. V usage is TRBV20-1 and J usage is TRBJ1-1, with D unclear. With 6 bases removed from V and 3 bases from J, the gap between germline ends came to 5 bases. The CDR3 loop spans 10 amino acids. CDR1 and CDR2 from the germline V gene are DFQATT and SNEGSKA (reference sequence).

The chain carries TRBV6-1 and TRBJ1-6; maybe TRBD1 (6 bases). The germline gives CDR1 MNHNS, CDR2 SASEGT. Trimming pared 2 bases from V and 14 bases from J, leaving 7 bases between. The CDR3 has 11 residues. CDR3 region: CASSERTALHF. The CDR3 nucleotides read TGTGCCAGCAGTGAAAGGACAGCCCTCCACTTT.

The CDR3 nucleotides are TGTGCCAGCAGCTTTTTACAGAAAGAAAAACTGTTTTTT. Translating it yields CASSFLQKEKLFF. This chain links TRBV7-9 with TRBJ1-4; no firm D call. V was shortened by 3 bases and J by 8 bases, with 10 bases between the two germline ends. Germline V lookup: CDR1 SEHNR, CDR2 FQNEAQ (reference sequence). CDR3 length equals 13 residues.

The rearrangement links TRBV5-4 to TRBJ2-7, with TRBD1 identical over 9 bases. V lost 4 bases, J lost 5 bases, and 13 bases stayed unmatched. The length of the CDR3 is 16 residues. The germline V gene has CDR1 SGHNT and CDR2 YYREEE (reference sequence). As DNA, the CDR3 is TGTGCCAGCAGCCCGTCCCGGGACAGGGTTTGGAACGAGCAGTACTTC. Its protein is CASSPSRDRVWNEQYF.

The chain combines TRBV5-8 with TRBJ1-3; D is undetermined. Looked up from germline, CDR1 is SGHTS and CDR2 is YDEGEE. Trimming took 1 base from V and 0 from J, leaving 8 bases between them. The CDR3 totals 15 residues. The CDR3 DNA reads TGTGCCAGCAGCTTGCCAGGCTTCTCTGGAAACACCATATATTTT. It encodes CASSLPGFSGNTIYF.

The sample holds one count of this clone. The chain links TRBV27 to TRBJ2-7; TRBD1 matches at 7 bases. In germline, CDR1 is MNHEY, CDR2 SMNVEV (reference sequence). The CDR3 spans 14 residues. V shed 5 bases and J 3 bases; nucleotides not matched to a gene: 7. CDR3 in DNA: TGTGCCAGCAGTCAAGGGACAGATTTCTACGAGCAGTACTTC. Protein sequence: CASSQGTDFYEQYF.

The chain recombines TRBV18 with TRBJ2-6, with D possibly matching TRBD1 (6 bases). This CDR3 has 16 residues. V lost 3 bases and J lost 0, with 9 bases in between. Per germline, CDR1 KGHSH and CDR2 LQKENI. The CDR3, as DNA: TGTGCCAGCTCACCCCAGGACAGCTCTGGGGCCAACGTCCTGACTTTC. It yields the protein CASSPQDSSGANVLTF. Full variable domain (remainder filled in from reference TRBV18 and TRBJ2-6): NAGVMQNPRHLVRRRGQEARLRCSPMKGHSHVYWYRQLPEEGLKFMVYLQKENIIDESGMPKERFSAEFPKEGPSILRIQQVVRGDSAAYFCASSPQDSSGANVLTFGAGSRLTVL.

CDR3 in DNA: TGTGCCACCAGTAGACTAGCGAGTAGCAATGAGCAGTTCTTC. It is translated as CATSRLASSNEQFF. J is TRBJ2-1 and V is TRBV24-1; the match to TRBD2 covers 8 bases. Unmatched junction bases numbered 6, after V lost 6 bases and J lost 6 bases. The germline V gene encodes CDR1 KGHDR and CDR2 SFDVKD. This CDR3 has 14 amino acids.

This chain links TRBV11-3 with TRBJ2-1; D possibly corresponds to TRBD2 (5 bases). The CDR3 totals 18 residues. Germline V lookup: CDR1 SGHNT, CDR2 YENEEA. V lost 4 bases, J lost 5 bases, and 24 bases lay in between. CDR3 sequence (DNA): TGTGCCAGCAGCTCCAAGGAAGGAGCGGCTCCCGGGAACAATGAGCAGTTCTTC. This sequence encodes CASSSKEGAAPGNNEQFF.

This clone was seen once. This chain uses TRBV7-9 with TRBJ1-1; TRBD1 agrees at 7 bases. CDR3 size: 15 residues. Germline V gene lookup returns CDR1 SEHNR and CDR2 FQNEAQ (reference sequence). With V trimmed by 5 bases and J by 4 bases, 10 bases remained unmatched. CDR3 amino acids: CASSVGTALPTEAFF. In DNA form, the CDR3 reads TGTGCCAGCAGCGTCGGGACAGCCCTTCCCACTGAAGCTTTCTTT.

V usage is TRBV4-1 and J usage is TRBJ2-2; TRBD1 matches 7 bases. J lost 0 bases, V lost 4 bases, and 5 bases had no gene match. The CDR3 loop spans 16 amino acids. Germline V gives CDR1 MGHRA, CDR2 YSYEKL. The CDR3 DNA is TGCGCCAGCAGCCCCCCGGGGACAGCGAACACCGGGGAGCTGTTTTTT. It specifies CASSPPGTANTGELFF.

The gene calls are TRBV25-1 and TRBJ2-7; TRBD1 agrees at 8 bases. Germline lookup yields CDR1 MGHDK and CDR2 SYGVNS. The CDR3 runs to 15 residues. The V gene end was trimmed by 3 bases and the J gene end by 1 base; junction bases not matched to a gene: 5. CDR3 DNA sequence: TGTGCCAGCAGTGACGGACAGGGTAGATCCTACGAGCAGTACTTC. Translating gives CASSDGQGRSYEQYF.

This chain links TRBV5-1 with TRBJ2-3; TRBD1 matches 9 bases. V lost 0 bases and J lost 5; bases outside the gene matches: 1. The germline gives CDR1 SGHRS, CDR2 YFSETQ. The CDR3 extends over 14 amino acids. The CDR3 DNA follows: TGCGCCAGCAGCTTGGTGACAGGGGGAGATACGCAGTATTTT. Residues: CASSLVTGGDTQYF.

With respect to this clone: Other DNA sequences in the same sample also yield this CDR3. The gene calls are TRBV18 and TRBJ2-5, with TRBD1 as a possible D gene (6 bases). CDR3 length equals 14 residues. V lost 3 bases and J lost 1, with 9 bases in between. Germline CDR1 reads KGHSH; CDR2 reads LQKENI. In DNA form, the CDR3 reads TGTGCCAGCTCACCGGGACAAGCCCAAGAGACCCAGTACTTC. Its translation is CASSPGQAQETQYF.

This clone was found a few times. The chain combines TRBV10-3 with TRBJ1-5; 11 bases line up with TRBD1. With V trimmed by 0 bases and J by 3 bases, 1 base remained unmatched. CDR1 is ENHRY, CDR2 SYGVKD, per germline. The length of the CDR3 is 16 residues. The CDR3 here is CAISESGQGDNQPQHF. As DNA, the CDR3 is TGTGCCATCAGTGAGTCGGGACAGGGGGACAATCAGCCCCAGCATTTT.

This clone occurred once. The genes are TRBV6-1 and TRBJ2-3, with D perhaps TRBD1 (5 bases). This CDR3 has 15 amino acids. Germline V gene lookup returns CDR1 MNHNS and CDR2 SASEGT. The V gene lost 3 bases and the J gene lost 3 bases, with 13 bases spanning the gap. The CDR3 region has the DNA TGTGCCAGCAGTGAGGACACCCCTGGGACAGATACGCAGTATTTT. Protein sequence: CASSEDTPGTDTQYF.